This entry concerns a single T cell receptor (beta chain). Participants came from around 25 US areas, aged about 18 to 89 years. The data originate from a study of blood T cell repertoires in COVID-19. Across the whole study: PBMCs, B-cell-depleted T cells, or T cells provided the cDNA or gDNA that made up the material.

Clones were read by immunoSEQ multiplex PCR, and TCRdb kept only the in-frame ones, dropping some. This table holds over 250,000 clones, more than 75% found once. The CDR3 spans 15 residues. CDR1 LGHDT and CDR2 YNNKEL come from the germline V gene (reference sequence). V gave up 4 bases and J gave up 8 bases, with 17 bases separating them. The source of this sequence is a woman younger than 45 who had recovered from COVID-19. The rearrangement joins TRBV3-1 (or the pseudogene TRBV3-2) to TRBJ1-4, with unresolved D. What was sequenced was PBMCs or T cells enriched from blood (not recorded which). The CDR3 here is CASSLAAGRTEKLFF. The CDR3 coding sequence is TGTGCCAGCAGCCTGGCTGCCGGGAGGACCGAAAAACTGTTTTTT.